This TCR beta chain was profiled in a study of CD8 T cells in ankylosing spondylitis. Overall study results and limits: Reactive arthritis synovial fluid and blood were previously reported to contain some motif variants.

This clonotype has only a few counts. Its antigen remains unknown. From the 5' RACE reads, TCRdb called clonotypes with MiXCR, one entry per CDR3 protein. The sample holds just over 350,000 distinct CDR3 sequences; roughly 20% are singletons and the top ten take over 10%. CDR3 length: 14 amino acids. V was shortened by 8 bases and J by 0 bases, with 13 bases between the two germline ends. The sequenced sample was blood, either unsorted or a sorted T cell fraction (not recorded which). This chain uses TRBV12-3 or TRBV12-4 with TRBJ1-1; D is unclear. The origin of this receptor is a male donor with ankylosing spondylitis or in good health (not recorded which). The CDR3 DNA reads TGTGCCAGCGCTTTGGGAACCGTGAACACTGAAGCTTTCTTT. It specifies CASALGTVNTEAFF.